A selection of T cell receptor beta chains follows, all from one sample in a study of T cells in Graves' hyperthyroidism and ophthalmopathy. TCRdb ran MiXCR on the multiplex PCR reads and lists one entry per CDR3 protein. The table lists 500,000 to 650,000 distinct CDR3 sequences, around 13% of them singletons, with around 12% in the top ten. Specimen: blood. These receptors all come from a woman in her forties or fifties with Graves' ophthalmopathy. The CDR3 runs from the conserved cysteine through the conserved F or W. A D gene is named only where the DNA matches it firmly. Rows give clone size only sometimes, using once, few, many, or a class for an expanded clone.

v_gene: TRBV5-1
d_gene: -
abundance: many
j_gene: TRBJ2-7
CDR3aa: CASSPDIYEQYF
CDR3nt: TGCGCCAGCAGTCCGGACATCTACGAGCAGTACTTC

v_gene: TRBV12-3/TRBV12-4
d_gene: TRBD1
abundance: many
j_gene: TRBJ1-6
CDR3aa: CASGHRQGVYNSPLHF
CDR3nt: TGTGCCAGCGGCCACCGACAGGGCGTTTATAATTCACCCCTCCACTTT

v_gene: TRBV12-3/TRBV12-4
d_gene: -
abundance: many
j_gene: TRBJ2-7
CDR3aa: CASSFSTTTYEQYF
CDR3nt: TGTGCCAGCAGTTTCTCGACTACCACCTACGAGCAGTACTTC

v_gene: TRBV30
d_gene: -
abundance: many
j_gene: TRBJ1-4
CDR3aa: CAWGAGARNEKLFF
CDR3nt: TGTGCCTGGGGGGCAGGGGCGAGGAATGAAAAACTGTTTTTT

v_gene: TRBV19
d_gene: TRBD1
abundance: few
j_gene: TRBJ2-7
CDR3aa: CASSTPPGQGAYEQYF
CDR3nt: TGTGCCAGTAGTACACCTCCGGGACAGGGGGCCTACGAGCAGTACTTC

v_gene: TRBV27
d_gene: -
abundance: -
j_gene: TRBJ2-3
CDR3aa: CASSLSITTDTQYF
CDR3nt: TGTGCCAGCAGTTTATCTATAACGACAGATACGCAGTATTTT

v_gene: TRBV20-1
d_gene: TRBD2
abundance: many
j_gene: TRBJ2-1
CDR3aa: CSARGAGDMNEQFF
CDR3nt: TGCAGTGCTAGAGGAGCGGGAGATATGAATGAGCAGTTCTTC

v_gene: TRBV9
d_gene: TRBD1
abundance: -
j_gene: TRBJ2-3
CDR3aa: CASSARQGSIDTQYF
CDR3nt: TGTGCCAGCAGCGCCCGACAGGGGTCCATAGATACGCAGTATTTT

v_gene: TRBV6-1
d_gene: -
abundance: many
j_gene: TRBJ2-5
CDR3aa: CASTSTSETQYF
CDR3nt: TGTGCCAGCACCTCTACATCAGAGACCCAGTACTTC

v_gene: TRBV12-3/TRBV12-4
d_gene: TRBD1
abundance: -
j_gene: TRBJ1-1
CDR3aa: CASSPNKGAGEAFF
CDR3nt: TGTGCCAGCAGTCCGAATAAGGGGGCCGGTGAAGCTTTCTTT

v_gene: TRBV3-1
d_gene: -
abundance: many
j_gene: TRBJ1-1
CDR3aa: CASSLGQSREAFF
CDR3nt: TGTGCCAGCAGCCTCGGACAATCAAGGGAAGCTTTCTTT

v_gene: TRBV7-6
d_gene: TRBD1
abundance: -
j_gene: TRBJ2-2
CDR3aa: CASSLGPHIPGQPNTGELFF
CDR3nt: TGTGCCAGCAGCTTAGGGCCCCATATACCGGGACAGCCGAACACCGGGGAGCTGTTTTTT

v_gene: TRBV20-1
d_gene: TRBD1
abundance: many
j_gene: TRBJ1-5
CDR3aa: CSARRDRDQPQHF
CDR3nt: TGCAGTGCTAGAAGGGACAGGGATCAGCCCCAGCATTTT

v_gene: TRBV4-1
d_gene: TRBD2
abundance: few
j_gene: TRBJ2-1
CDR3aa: CASSPAGGPRQFF
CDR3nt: TGCGCCAGCAGCCCGGCGGGAGGGCCACGGCAGTTCTTC

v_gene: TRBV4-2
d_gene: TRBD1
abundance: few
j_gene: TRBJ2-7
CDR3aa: CASSQVWSGGVYEQYF
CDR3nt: TGTGCCAGCAGCCAAGTTTGGTCAGGGGGCGTCTACGAGCAGTACTTC

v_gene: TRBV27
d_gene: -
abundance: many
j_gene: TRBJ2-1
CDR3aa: CASSRTPGAKNNEQFF
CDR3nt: TGTGCCAGCAGTAGAACGCCGGGAGCAAAGAACAATGAGCAGTTCTTC